The rows below give T cell receptor beta chains drawn from one sample of a study of a mutant IDH1 vaccine in newly diagnosed glioma. Antigens for these TCRs are unknown. Clones were read by immunoSEQ multiplex PCR, and TCRdb kept only the in-frame ones, dropping some. Of roughly 43,000 clones detected, roughly 83% appear once; the ten largest clones hold 2% to 3%. The sample here was PBMCs, taken from a glioma patient whose treatment included an IDH1 peptide vaccine. The source is a young woman with glioma. Some clones in this sample may be carry-over from other donors' samples. Each CDR3 is given with its conserved first and last residue.

v_gene,CDR3aa
TRBV30,CAWRAVYGYTF
TRBV7-9,CASSLDQSSYEQYF
TRBV4-2,CASSQERINTGELFF
TRBV30,CAWSGGNQPQHF
TRBV5-1,CASSSRTSAYEQYF
TRBV10-2,CATSQSSYEQYF
TRBV11-2,CASSRGGNSYEQYF
TRBV5-1,CASSPGTGIYEQYF
TRBV9,CASSGRQGNTEAFF
TRBV4-2,CASTPSLAGLSSYEQYF
TRBV9,CASSGRRVDRDDGYTF
TRBV6-6,CASSRDGTYEQYF
TRBV15,CATSRDQVRENEQFF
TRBV25-1,CASSSHDEAFF
TRBV19,CASSIQWGNTEAFF
TRBV6-6,CASTIVGANTIYF
TRBV29-1,CSDDRGRGNTEAFF
TRBV9,CASSVGFTDTQYF